This T cell receptor beta chain derives from a study of blood T cells in healthy people across ages. Remarks on this clonotype: Antigen: not known. Germline is not matched at one junction end, which may reflect a read error.

Germline CDR1 is KGHSH and CDR2 is LQKENI. The CDR3 spans 17 residues. Donors were healthy Caucasian individuals from Russia aged roughly 6 to 95. Drawing of peripheral blood yielded about 9.6 milliliters from each donor. Extracted total RNA amounted to at least 6 micrograms for each sample. Whole-study results and caveats: It was held that diversity estimates obtained from one million T cells represented underestimates.

Combining a sample-barcoded 5' primer with a J-beta primer mix, a second PCR ran for about 6 to 12 cycles. Using its own MiXCR run on the 5' RACE reads, TCRdb lists one record per CDR3 protein. The table has around 1,700,000 distinct CDR3 sequences, over 25% seen once; the top ten hold roughly 8.2%. The sequencing input was blood. The rearrangement links TRBV18 to TRBJ2-6, with 7 bases lining up with TRBD1. The sequence came from a woman aged 30 to 39 in good health. The CDR3 is CTSSPGTDPSGANVRTF. The CDR3 bases are TGTACCAGCTCACCAGGGACAGATCCATCTGGGGCCAACGTCCGGACTTTC.